The sample holds one count of the clone carrying this T cell receptor beta chain. Its target is not known. This entry is derived from a study of CD8 T cells in Susac syndrome. Study findings and constraints: It was acknowledged in the study that the number of individuals who were included in its TCR sequencing and HLA analysis was relatively small.

Random hexamers were used to reverse transcribe an amount of roughly 0.45 to 1 ug RNA. TCRdb re-analysed the immunoSEQ multiplex PCR reads in MiXCR, keeping a single row per CDR3 protein. The sample consists of fewer than 200,000 distinct CDR3 sequences, roughly 96% of them appearing once. The clonotype comes from a human donor with multiple sclerosis. Sequenced: CD8+ T cells from PBMCs.

The CDR3 DNA reads TGTGCCAGCAGCTTGGCGCCGGGACTAGCGGGGAACCAAGAGACCCAGTACTTC. Translated, it gives CASSLAPGLAGNQETQYF. The genes are TRBV5-4 and TRBJ2-5; 13 bases are a match to TRBD2. The V and J ends lost 0 bases and 0 bases, in that order; junction bases with no gene match: 5. Germline V CDR1 and CDR2: SGHNT, YYREEE (reference sequence). This CDR3 region has 18 residues.